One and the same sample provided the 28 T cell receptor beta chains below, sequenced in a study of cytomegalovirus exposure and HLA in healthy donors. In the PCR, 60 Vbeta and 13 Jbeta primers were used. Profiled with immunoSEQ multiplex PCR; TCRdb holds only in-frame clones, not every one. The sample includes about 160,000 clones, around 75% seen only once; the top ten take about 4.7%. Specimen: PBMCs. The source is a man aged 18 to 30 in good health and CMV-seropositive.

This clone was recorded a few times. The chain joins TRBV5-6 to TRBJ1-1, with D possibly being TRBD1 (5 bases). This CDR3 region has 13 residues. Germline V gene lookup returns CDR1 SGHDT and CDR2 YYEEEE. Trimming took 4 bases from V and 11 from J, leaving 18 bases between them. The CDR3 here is CASSGSGNRGAFF. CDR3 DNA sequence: TGTGCCAGCAGCGGATCAGGGAATAGAGGCGCTTTCTTT.

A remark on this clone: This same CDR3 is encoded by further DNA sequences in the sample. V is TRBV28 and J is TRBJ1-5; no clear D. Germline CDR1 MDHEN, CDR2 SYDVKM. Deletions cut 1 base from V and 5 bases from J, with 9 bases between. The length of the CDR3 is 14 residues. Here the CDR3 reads CASSLSGIDQPQHF. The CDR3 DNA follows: TGTGCCAGCAGTTTATCAGGTATCGATCAGCCCCAGCATTTT. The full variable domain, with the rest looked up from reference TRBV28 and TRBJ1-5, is DVKVTQSSRYLVKRTGEKVFLECVQDMDHENMFWYRQDPGLGLRLIYFSYDVKMKEKGDIPEGYSVSREKKERFSLILESASTNQTSMYLCASSLSGIDQPQHFGDGTRLSIL.

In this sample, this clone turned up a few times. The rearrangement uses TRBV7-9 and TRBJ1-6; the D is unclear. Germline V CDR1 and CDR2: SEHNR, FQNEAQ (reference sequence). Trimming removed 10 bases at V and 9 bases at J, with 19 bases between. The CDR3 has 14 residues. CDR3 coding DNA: TGTGCCACCCTTCGACCCCCTCGGAGTTCACCCCTCCACTTT. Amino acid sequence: CATLRPPRSSPLHF.

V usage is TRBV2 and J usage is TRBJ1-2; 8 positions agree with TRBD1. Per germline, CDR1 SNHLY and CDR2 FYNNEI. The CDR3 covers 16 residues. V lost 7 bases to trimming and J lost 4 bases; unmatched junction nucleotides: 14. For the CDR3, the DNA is TGTGCCAGCACCCAGGGCTCAGGGGGCCTTGGCTATGGCTACACCTTC. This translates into CASTQGSGGLGYGYTF.

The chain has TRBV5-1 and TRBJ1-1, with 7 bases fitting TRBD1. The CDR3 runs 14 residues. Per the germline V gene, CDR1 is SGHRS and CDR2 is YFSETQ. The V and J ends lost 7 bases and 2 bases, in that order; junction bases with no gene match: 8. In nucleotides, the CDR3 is TGCGCCAGCGGTCAGGGGGACAGCAACACTGAAGCTTTCTTT. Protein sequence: CASGQGDSNTEAFF.

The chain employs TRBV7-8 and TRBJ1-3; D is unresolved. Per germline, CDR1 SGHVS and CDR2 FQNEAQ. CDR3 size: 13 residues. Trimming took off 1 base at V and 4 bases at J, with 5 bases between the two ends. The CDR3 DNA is TGTGCCAGCAGCTTAGGTCTAGGAAACACCATATATTTT. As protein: CASSLGLGNTIYF.

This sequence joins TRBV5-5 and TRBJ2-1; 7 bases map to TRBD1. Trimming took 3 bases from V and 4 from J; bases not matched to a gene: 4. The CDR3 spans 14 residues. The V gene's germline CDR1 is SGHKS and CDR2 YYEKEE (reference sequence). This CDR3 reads CASSSGQIYNEQFF. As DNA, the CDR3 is TGTGCCAGCAGCTCGGGACAGATTTACAATGAGCAGTTCTTC.

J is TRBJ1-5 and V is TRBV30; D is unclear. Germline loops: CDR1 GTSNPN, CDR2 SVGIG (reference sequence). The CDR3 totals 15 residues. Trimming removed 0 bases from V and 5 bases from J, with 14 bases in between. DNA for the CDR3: TGTGCCTGGAGTGTAGCCGGTATACGAGATCAGCCCCAGCATTTT. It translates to CAWSVAGIRDQPQHF. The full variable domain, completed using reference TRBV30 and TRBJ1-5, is SQTIHQWPATLVQPVGSPLSLECTVEGTSNPNLYWYRQAAGRGLQLLFYSVGIGQISSEVPQNLSASRPQDRQFILSSKKLLLSDSGFYLCAWSVAGIRDQPQHFGDGTRLSIL.

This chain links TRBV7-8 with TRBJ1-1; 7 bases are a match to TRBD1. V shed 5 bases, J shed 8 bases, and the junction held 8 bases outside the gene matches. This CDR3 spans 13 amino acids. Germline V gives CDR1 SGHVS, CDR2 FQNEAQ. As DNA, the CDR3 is TGTGCCAGCAGCCCTATACAGGGGCCCGAAGCTTTCTTT. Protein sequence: CASSPIQGPEAFF.

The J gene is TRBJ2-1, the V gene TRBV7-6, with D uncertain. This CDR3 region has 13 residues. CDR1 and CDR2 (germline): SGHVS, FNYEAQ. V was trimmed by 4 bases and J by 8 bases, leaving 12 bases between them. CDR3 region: CASSSLLQDEQFF. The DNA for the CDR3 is TGTGCCAGCAGCTCTCTCCTCCAGGATGAGCAGTTCTTC.

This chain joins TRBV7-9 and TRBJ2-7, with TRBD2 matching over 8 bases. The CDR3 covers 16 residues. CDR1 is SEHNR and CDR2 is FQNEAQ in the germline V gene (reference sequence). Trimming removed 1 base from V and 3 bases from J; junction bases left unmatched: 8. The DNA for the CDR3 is TGTGCCAGCAGCTTAGGGGATAGCGGGAACCACTACGAGCAGTACGTC. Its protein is CASSLGDSGNHYEQYV.

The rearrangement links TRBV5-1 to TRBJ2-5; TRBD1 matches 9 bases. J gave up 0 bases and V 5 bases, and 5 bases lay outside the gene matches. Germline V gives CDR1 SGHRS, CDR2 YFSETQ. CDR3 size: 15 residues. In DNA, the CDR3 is TGCGCCAGCAGACCGGGACAGGGCAACCAAGAGACCCAGTACTTC. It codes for CASRPGQGNQETQYF.

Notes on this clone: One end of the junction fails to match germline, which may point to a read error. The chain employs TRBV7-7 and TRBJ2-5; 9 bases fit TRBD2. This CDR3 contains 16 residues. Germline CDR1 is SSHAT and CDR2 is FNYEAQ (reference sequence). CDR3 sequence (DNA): TGTGCTAGCAGCTTAGTAGGGGGACTAGCTCAAGAGACCCAGTACTTC. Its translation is CASSLVGGLAQETQYF.

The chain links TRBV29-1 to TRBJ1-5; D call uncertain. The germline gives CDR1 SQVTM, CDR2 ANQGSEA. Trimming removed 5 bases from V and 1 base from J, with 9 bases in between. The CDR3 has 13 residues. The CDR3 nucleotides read TGCAGCGTTCGGGCGGGGAGCAATCAGCCCCAGCATTTT. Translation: CSVRAGSNQPQHF.

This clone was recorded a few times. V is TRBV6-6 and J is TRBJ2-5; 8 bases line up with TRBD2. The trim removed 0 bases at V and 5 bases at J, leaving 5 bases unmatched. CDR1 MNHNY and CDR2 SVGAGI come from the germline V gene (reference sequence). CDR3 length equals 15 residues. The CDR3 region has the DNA TGTGCCAGCAGTTACTCGGGAGCGGGGGAGGAGACCCAGTACTTC. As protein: CASSYSGAGEETQYF.

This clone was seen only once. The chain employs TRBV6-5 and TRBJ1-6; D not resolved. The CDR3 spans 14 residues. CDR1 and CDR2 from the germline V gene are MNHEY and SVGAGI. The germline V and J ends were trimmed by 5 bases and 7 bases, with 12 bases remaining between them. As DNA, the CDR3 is TGTGCCAGCAGTAACCTGGAGGGAAATTCACCCCTCCACTTT. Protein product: CASSNLEGNSPLHF.

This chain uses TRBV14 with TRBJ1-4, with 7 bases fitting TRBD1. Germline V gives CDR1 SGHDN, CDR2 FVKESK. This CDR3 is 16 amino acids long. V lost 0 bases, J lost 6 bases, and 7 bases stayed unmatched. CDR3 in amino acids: CASSQDRGIRHEKLFF. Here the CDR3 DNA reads TGTGCCAGCAGCCAAGACAGGGGGATCCGTCATGAAAAACTGTTTTTT.

The CDR3 DNA sequence: TGTGCCAGCAGTGAGGCCCTCACCGGGGAGCTGTTTTTT. This sequence encodes CASSEALTGELFF. The V and J genes are TRBV27 and TRBJ2-2; D unclear. V lost 5 bases, J lost 4 bases, and 8 bases lay in between. CDR3 length: 13 residues. Germline CDR1 MNHEY, CDR2 SMNVEV (reference sequence).

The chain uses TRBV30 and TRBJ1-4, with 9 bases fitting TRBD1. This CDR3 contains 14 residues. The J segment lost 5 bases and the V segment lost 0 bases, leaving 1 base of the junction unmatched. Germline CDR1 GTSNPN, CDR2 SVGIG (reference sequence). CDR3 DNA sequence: TGTGCCTGGAGTGTGGGGACAGGGAATGAAAAACTGTTTTTT. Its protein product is CAWSVGTGNEKLFF.

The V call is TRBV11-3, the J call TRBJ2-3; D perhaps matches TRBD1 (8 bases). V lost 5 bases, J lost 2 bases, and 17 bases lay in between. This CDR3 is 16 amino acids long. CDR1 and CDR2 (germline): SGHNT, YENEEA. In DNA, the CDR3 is TGTGCCAGCAGCCCCCGACAGGGGAGGGACACAGATACGCAGTATTTT. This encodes CASSPRQGRDTDTQYF.

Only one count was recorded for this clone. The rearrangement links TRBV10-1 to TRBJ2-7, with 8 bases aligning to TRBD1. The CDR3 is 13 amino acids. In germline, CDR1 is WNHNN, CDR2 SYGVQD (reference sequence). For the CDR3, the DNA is TGCGCCAGCACTGGACAGGGTCACTACGAGCCGTACGTC. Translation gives CASTGQGHYEPYV.

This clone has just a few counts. The CDR3 is CASSAASGNEQFF. CDR3 nucleotides: TGCGCCAGCAGTGCGGCTAGCGGGAACGAGCAGTTCTTC. The chain combines TRBV10-2 with TRBJ2-1; 9 nucleotides align to TRBD2. V lost 4 bases and J lost 10; bases outside the gene matches: 5. The CDR3 runs 13 residues. From germline, CDR1 is WSHSY and CDR2 SAAADI.

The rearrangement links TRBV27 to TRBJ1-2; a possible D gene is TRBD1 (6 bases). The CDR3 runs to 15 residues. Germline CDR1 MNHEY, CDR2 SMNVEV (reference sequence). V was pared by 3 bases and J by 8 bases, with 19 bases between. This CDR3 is CASSFLQGSSRGYTF. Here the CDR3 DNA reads TGTGCCAGCAGTTTTTTACAGGGATCGTCGCGCGGCTACACCTTC.

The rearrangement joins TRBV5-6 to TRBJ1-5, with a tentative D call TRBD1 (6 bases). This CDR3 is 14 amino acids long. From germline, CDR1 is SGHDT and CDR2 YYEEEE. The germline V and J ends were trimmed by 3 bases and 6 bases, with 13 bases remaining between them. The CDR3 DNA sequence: TGTGCCAGCAGCTCCGCAGGGGTGCCTCAGCCCCAGCATTTT. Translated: CASSSAGVPQPQHF.

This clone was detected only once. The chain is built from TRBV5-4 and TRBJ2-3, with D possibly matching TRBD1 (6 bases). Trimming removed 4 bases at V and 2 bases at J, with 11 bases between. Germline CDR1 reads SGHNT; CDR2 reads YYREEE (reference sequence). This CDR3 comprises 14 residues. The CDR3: CASSRRGPTDTQYF. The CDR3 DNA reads TGTGCCAGCAGCCGCAGGGGACCCACAGATACGCAGTATTTT.

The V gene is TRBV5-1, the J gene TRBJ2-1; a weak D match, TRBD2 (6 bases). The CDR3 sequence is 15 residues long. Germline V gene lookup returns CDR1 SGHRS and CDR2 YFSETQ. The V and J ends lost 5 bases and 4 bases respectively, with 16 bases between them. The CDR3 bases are TGCGCCAGCAGATTCGGCGGCGGGGAATACAATGAGCAGTTCTTC. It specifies CASRFGGGEYNEQFF.

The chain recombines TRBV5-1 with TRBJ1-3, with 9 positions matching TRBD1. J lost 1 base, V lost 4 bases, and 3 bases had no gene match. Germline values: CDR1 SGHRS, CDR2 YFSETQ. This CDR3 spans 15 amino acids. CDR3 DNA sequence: TGCGCCAGCAGCATCGACAGGGGGTCTGGAAACACCATATATTTT. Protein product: CASSIDRGSGNTIYF.

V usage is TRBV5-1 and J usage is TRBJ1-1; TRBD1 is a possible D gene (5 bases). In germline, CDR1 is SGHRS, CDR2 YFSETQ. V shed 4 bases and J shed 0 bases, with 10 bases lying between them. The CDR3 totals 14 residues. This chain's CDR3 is CASSAGPMNTEAFF. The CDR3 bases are TGCGCCAGCAGCGCGGGACCGATGAACACTGAAGCTTTCTTT.